The clone carrying this T cell receptor (beta chain) was recorded once. Its antigen is unknown. TCRdb passed the RT-PCR reads through MiXCR, listing each CDR3 protein once. This sample has around 490,000 distinct CDR3 sequences; around 8% occur once, and the top ten carry roughly 13%. This specimen comes from a study of response to subunit inactivated influenza vaccine. Study-level results: That few new T cells are recruited by each seasonal influenza vaccination was the authors' suggestion.

In germline, CDR1 is DFQATT, CDR2 SNEGSKA (reference sequence). V trimming: 5 bases; J trimming: 7 bases; junction bases outside the gene matches: 10. The CDR3 runs to 16 residues. The chain combines TRBV20-1 with TRBJ2-2, with 13 bases fitting TRBD2. The sample here was PBMCs from blood, taken around 25 months after vaccination. This receptor was identified in a man aged 50 to 69 who received an inactivated influenza vaccine. The CDR3 region has the DNA TGCAGTGCTGACCTAGGGACTAGCGGGGCCCTCGGGGAGCTGTTTTTT. It yields the protein CSADLGTSGALGELFF.